This entry features one T cell receptor (beta chain) sequence. Its specificity is unknown. Specified treatment: approximately 10-day PBMC culture with coronavirus spike peptide pools or control peptides (ViraFEST assay). From the unexposed donor, CD4+ T cells were collected ahead of the COVID-19 pandemic (2011-2018). Using peptide pools, antigen-specific T cells were expanded in ViraFEST before TCRs were sequenced. It was on days 3 and 7 that half the medium was replaced with fresh IL-2 medium. The record originates from a study of vaccination and CD4 T cells after COVID-19. The wider study: The stimulus for the cells was overlapping spike peptides derived from SARS-CoV-2, HCoV-NL63, HCoV-OC43 and HCoV-229E.

Whole-study findings and limits: Only after vaccination were a median approximately 86% of convalescents' reactive clones seen.

Scientists ran DNA taken from cultured CD4+ T cells through the Oncomine TCR Beta short-read assay for sequencing. CD4+ T cells were cultured, and genomic DNA was extracted from them. TCRdb fed the PCR reads into MiXCR, producing one record per CDR3 protein. The repertoire holds several thousand distinct CDR3 sequences, with around a third as singletons. This CDR3 is 11 amino acids long. The V end lost 6 bases, the J end lost 1 base, and 6 bases lay between the germline ends. The V gene's germline CDR1 is DFQATT and CDR2 SNEGSKA (reference sequence). The sequenced sample was CD4+ T cells from blood, cultured in vitro. The chain joins TRBV20-1 to TRBJ2-5; unclear D gene. The sequence came from a human donor in good health. The CDR3, as DNA: TGCAGTGCGCCGACCCAAGAGACCCAGTACTTC. Protein sequence: CSAPTQETQYF.